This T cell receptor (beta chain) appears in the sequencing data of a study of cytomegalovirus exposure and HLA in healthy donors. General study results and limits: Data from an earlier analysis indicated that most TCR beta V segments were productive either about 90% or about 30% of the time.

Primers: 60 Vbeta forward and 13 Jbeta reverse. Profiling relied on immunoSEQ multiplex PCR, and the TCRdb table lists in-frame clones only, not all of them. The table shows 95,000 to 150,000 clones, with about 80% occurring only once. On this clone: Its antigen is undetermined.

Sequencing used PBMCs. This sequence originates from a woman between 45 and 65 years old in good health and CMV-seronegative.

This CDR3 is CASSFLQGGNIQYF. The CDR3 DNA follows: TGTGCCAGCAGCTTTTTGCAGGGGGGAAACATTCAGTACTTC. This chain connects TRBV5-6 to TRBJ2-4; tentatively, D is TRBD1 (7 bases). Germline CDR1 SGHDT, CDR2 YYEEEE. This CDR3 is 14 amino acids long. V lost 2 bases to trimming and J lost 6 bases, with 12 bases between them.